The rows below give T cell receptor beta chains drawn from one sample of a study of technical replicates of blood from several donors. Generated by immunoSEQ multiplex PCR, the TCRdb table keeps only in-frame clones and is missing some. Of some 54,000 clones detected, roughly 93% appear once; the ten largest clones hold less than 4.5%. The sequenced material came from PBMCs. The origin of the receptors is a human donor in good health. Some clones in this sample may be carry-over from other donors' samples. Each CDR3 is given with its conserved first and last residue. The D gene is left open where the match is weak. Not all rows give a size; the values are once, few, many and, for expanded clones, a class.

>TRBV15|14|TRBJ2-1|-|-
CATSRLQEYNEQFF
TGTGCCACCAGCAGACTACAGGAATACAATGAGCAGTTCTTC
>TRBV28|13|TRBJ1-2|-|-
CASSLSRDKGYTF
TGTGCCAGCAGTTTATCCAGGGATAAGGGCTACACCTTC
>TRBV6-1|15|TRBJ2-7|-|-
CASSEGWQDSYEQYF
TGTGCCAGCAGTGAAGGATGGCAGGATTCCTACGAGCAGTACTTC
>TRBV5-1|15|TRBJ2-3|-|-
CASSLDGGSTDTQYF
TGCGCCAGCAGCTTGGATGGGGGCAGCACAGATACGCAGTATTTT
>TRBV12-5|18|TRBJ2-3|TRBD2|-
CASGTSLGLAGSTDTQYF
TGTGCTAGTGGTACCTCCCTAGGACTAGCGGGTAGCACAGATACGCAGTATTTT
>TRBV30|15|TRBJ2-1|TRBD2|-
CAWSVFLAGGAEQFF
TGTGCCTGGAGTGTATTCCTAGCGGGAGGCGCTGAGCAGTTCTTC
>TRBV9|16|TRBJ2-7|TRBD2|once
CASSVALSAGASEQYF
TGTGCCAGCAGCGTAGCTTTATCAGCGGGAGCCTCCGAGCAGTACTTC
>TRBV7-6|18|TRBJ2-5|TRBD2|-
CASSLSNPVAGRLETQYF
TGTGCCAGCAGCTTGTCGAACCCTGTAGCGGGGAGACTTGAGACCCAGTACTTC
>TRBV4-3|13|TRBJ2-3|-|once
CASSQNFLYTQYF
TGCGCCAGCAGCCAAAATTTTCTCTATACGCAGTATTTT
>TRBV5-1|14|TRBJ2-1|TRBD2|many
CASSSAGGYNEQFF
TGCGCCAGCAGCTCAGCGGGGGGGTACAATGAGCAGTTCTTC
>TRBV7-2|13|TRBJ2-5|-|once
CASSTGQKETQYF
TGTGCCAGCAGTACAGGACAAAAAGAGACCCAGTACTTC
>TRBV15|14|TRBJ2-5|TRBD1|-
CATSRGTGEETQYF
TGTGCCACCAGCAGGGGGACAGGCGAAGAGACCCAGTACTTC
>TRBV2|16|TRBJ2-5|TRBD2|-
CASSVSSGGVTWTQYF
TGTGCCAGCAGTGTGTCCAGCGGGGGGGTCACTTGGACCCAGTACTTC
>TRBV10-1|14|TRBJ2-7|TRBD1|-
CASSADREPYEQYF
TGCGCCAGCAGTGCCGACAGGGAGCCCTACGAGCAGTACTTC
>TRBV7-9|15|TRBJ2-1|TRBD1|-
CASSLDRGLDNEQFF
TGTGCCAGCAGCTTAGACAGGGGGTTAGACAATGAGCAGTTCTTC
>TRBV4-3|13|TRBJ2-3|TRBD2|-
CASSHVRGDTQYF
TGCGCCAGCAGCCATGTGCGGGGGGATACGCAGTATTTT
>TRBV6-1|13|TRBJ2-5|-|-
CASSGLAQETQYF
TGTGCCAGCAGTGGACTGGCCCAAGAGACCCAGTACTTC
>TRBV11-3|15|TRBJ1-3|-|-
CASSATGSSGNTIYF
TGTGCCAGCAGCGCAACAGGTTCCTCTGGAAACACCATATATTTT
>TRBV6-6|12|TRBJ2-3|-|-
CASNRGIDTQYF
TGTGCCAGCAATCGGGGAATAGATACGCAGTATTTT
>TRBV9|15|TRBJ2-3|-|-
CASSVGGGDTDTQYF
TGTGCCAGCAGCGTAGGAGGGGGAGACACAGATACGCAGTATTTT
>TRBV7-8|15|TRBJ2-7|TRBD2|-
CASSLSRTSGGEQYF
TGTGCCAGCAGCTTATCCAGGACTAGCGGGGGCGAGCAGTACTTC
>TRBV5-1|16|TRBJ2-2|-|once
CASSVNRAANTGELFF
TGCGCCAGCAGCGTAAACAGGGCAGCGAACACCGGGGAGCTGTTTTTT
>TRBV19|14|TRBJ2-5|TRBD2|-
CASSIRAGEETQYF
TGTGCCAGTAGTATTCGAGCGGGAGAAGAGACCCAGTACTTC
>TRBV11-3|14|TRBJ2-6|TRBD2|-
CASSRGVGANVLTF
TGTGCCAGCAGCCGGGGGGTTGGGGCCAACGTCCTGACTTTC
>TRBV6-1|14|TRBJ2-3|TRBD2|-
CASSAGGGTDTQYF
TGTGCCAGCAGTGCCGGGGGGGGCACAGATACGCAGTATTTT
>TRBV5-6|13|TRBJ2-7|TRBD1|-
CASSLGPGQVKYF
TGTGCCAGCAGCCTCGGTCCAGGACAGGTCAAATACTTC
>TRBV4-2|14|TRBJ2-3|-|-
CASSRVFMEDPQYF
TGTGCCAGCAGCCGCGTCTTCATGGAGGATCCGCAGTATTTT
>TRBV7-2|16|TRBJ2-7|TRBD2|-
CASSSTLAGGAYEQYF
TGTGCCAGCAGCTCCACCCTAGCGGGAGGGGCATACGAGCAGTACTTC
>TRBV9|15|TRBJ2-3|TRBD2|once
CASSVEAGGTDTQYF
TGTGCCAGCAGCGTAGAGGCGGGGGGCACAGATACGCAGTATTTT
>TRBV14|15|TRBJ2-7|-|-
CASSQDLGRGWEQYF
TGTGCCAGCAGCCAAGATCTGGGCAGGGGTTGGGAGCAGTACTTC
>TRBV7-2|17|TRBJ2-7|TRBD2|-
CASSLEPSGLAGGEQYF
TGTGCCAGCAGCTTAGAACCCTCAGGACTAGCGGGAGGTGAGCAGTACTTC
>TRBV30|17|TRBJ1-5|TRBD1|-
CAWSADRGYDSNQPQHF
TGTGCCTGGAGTGCCGACAGGGGGTACGATAGCAATCAGCCCCAGCATTTT